The 6 T cell receptor beta chains listed next were all sequenced from one sample in a study of early T cells in non-severe SARS-CoV-2 infection. TCRdb reanalysed the 5' RACE reads using MiXCR and keeps one entry per CDR3 protein. The sample has 80,000 to 95,000 distinct CDR3 sequences; 14% to 15% are singletons. The sequencing sample was made of whole blood. Receptor source: an adult who was a healthcare worker with PCR-confirmed SARS-CoV-2 infection or an uninfected control (not recorded which).

J is TRBJ2-4 and V is TRBV10-2; 8 positions match TRBD2. Germline V gene data show CDR1 as WSHSY and CDR2 as SAAADI. V lost 3 bases and J lost 7; bases outside the gene matches: 8. CDR3 size: 15 residues. The CDR3 spells CASSDGLAEGNIQYF. CDR3 nucleotide sequence: TGCGCCAGCAGTGATGGACTAGCTGAGGGGAACATTCAGTACTTC.

This rearrangement joins TRBV5-5 to TRBJ2-3, with TRBD2 as a possible D gene (6 bases). The CDR3 covers 15 residues. Germline V CDR1 and CDR2: SGHKS, YYEKEE (reference sequence). The V end lost 4 bases, the J end lost 2 bases, and 14 bases lay between the germline ends. The CDR3 here is CASSRALAHTDTQYF. CDR3 coding DNA: TGTGCCAGCAGCCGCGCCCTAGCGCACACAGATACGCAGTATTTT.

This clonotype was recorded many times. The J gene is TRBJ1-1, the V gene TRBV29-1, with D unclear. The CDR3 totals 11 residues. Germline V lookup: CDR1 SQVTM, CDR2 ANQGSEA. Trimming cost V 5 bases and J 1 base, with 5 bases left between them. The CDR3 bases are TGCAGCGTTTACAGGAACACTGAAGCTTTCTTT. This encodes CSVYRNTEAFF.

This clonotype was observed once. V and J are TRBV20-1 and TRBJ2-2; 12 nucleotides match TRBD1. The length of the CDR3 is 14 residues. CDR1 and CDR2 (germline): DFQATT, SNEGSKA (reference sequence). The V segment lost 5 bases and the J segment 6 bases; nucleotides outside the gene matches: 4. This chain's CDR3 is CSASGQGAAGELFF. The CDR3 DNA reads TGCAGTGCTTCGGGACAGGGGGCAGCCGGGGAGCTGTTTTTT.

The gene calls are TRBV6-6 and TRBJ2-1, with a tentative D call TRBD2 (7 bases). The V end was cut by 0 bases, the J end by 13 bases, with 13 bases between. The CDR3 has 13 residues. Germline CDR1 reads MNHNY; CDR2 reads SVGAGI (reference sequence). The CDR3: CASSYSDGGGQFF. The CDR3 DNA reads TGTGCCAGCAGTTACTCGGATGGGGGGGGCCAGTTCTTC.

This chain links TRBV5-1 with TRBJ1-1, with 11 bases fitting TRBD1. With 4 bases clipped from V and 1 base from J, the junction kept 6 bases outside the gene matches. The CDR3 sequence is 16 residues long. Germline lookup yields CDR1 SGHRS and CDR2 YFSETQ. The CDR3 sequence is CASSRTGGYGNTEAFF. CDR3 DNA: TGCGCCAGCAGCCGGACAGGGGGCTACGGGAACACTGAAGCTTTCTTT.